This TCR beta chain came from a study of blood T cell repertoires in COVID-19. About the study: Collection of acute and convalescent COVID-19 samples took place in the United States, Italy and Spain.

The data were produced by immunoSEQ multiplex PCR, yet TCRdb's version contains in-frame clones alone and is incomplete. The sample yields over 200,000 clones, roughly 82% seen once. Germline V gene sequence: CDR1 MNHEY, CDR2 SVGEGT. The CDR3 runs to 15 residues. V lost 0 bases to trimming and J lost 0 bases, with 7 bases between them. The source material was peripheral blood. The chain has TRBV6-2 or TRBV6-3 and TRBJ2-3; D is ambiguous. The clonotype was recovered from a woman aged 40 to 50 with acute or convalescent COVID-19. CDR3 residues: CASSYSQTSTDTQYF. CDR3 coding DNA: TGTGCCAGCAGTTACTCGCAAACTAGCACAGATACGCAGTATTTT.